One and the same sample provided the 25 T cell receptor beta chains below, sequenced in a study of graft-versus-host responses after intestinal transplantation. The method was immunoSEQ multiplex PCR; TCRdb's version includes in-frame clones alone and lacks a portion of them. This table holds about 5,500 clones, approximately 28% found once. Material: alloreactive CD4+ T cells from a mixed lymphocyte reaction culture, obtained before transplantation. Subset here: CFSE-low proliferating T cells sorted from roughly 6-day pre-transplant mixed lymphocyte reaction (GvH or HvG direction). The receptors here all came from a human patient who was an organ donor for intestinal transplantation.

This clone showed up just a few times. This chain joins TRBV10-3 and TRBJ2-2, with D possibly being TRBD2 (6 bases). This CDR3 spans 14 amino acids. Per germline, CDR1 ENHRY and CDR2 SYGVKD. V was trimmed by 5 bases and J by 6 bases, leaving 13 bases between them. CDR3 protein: CAISPGGASGELFF. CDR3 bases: TGTGCCATCAGTCCCGGGGGAGCGTCCGGGGAGCTGTTTTTT.

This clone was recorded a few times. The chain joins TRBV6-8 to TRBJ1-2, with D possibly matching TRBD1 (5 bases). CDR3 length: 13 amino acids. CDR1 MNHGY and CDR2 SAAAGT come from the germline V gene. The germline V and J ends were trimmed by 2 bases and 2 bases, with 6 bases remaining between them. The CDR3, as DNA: TGTGCCAGCAGTTACCGGGACAACTATGGCTACACCTTC. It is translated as CASSYRDNYGYTF.

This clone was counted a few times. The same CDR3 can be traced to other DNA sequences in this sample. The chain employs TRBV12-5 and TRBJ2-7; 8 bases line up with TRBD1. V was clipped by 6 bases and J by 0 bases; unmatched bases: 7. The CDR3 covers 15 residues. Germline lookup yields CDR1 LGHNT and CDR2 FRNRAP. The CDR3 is CASGPSGTGSYEQYF. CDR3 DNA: TGTGCTAGTGGGCCGTCCGGGACAGGCTCCTACGAGCAGTACTTC.

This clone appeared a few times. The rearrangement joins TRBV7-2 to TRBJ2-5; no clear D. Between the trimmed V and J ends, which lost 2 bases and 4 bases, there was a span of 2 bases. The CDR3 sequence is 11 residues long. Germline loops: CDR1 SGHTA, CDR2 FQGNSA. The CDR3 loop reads CASSLLETQYF. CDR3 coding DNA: TGTGCCAGCAGCTTACTAGAGACCCAGTACTTC.

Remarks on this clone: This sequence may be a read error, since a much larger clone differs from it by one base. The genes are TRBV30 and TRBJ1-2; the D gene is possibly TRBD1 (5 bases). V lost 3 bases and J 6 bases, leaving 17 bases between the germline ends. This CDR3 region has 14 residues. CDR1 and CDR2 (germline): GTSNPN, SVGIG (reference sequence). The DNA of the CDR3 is TGTGCCTGGAGGGTACTGACTGGGGGTAATGGCTACACCTTC. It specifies CAWRVLTGGNGYTF.

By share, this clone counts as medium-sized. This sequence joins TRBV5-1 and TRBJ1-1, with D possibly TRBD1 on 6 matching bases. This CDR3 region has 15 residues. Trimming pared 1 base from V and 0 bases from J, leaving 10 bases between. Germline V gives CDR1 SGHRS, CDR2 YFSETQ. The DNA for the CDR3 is TGCGCCAGCAGCTTGCACAGGGACATGAACACTGAAGCTTTCTTT. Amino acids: CASSLHRDMNTEAFF.

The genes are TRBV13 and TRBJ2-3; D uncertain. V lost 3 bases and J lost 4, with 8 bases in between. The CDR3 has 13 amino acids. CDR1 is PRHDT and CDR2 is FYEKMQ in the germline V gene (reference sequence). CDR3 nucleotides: TGTGCCAGCAGCTTGCGTTTCCCAGATACGCAGTATTTT. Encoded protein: CASSLRFPDTQYF.

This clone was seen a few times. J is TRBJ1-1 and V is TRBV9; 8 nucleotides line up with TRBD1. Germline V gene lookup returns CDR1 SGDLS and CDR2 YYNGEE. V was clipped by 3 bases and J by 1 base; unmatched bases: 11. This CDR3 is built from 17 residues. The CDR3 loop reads CASSGRTRTGSNTEAFF. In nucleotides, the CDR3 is TGTGCCAGCAGCGGGAGGACTCGGACAGGGTCGAACACTGAAGCTTTCTTT.

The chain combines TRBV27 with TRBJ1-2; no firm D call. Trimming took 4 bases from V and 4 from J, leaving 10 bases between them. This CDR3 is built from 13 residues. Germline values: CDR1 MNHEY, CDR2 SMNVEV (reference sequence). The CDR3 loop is CASSSRGIYGYTF. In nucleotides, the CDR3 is TGTGCCAGCAGTTCTAGAGGGATCTATGGCTACACCTTC.

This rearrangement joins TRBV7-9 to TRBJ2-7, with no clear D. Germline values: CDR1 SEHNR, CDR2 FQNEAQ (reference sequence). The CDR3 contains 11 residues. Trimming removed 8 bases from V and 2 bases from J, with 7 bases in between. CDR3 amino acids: CASGLTYEQYF. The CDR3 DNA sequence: TGTGCCAGCGGCCTCACCTACGAGCAGTACTTC. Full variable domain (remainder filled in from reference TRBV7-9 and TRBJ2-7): DTGVSQNPRHKITKRGQNVTFRCDPISEHNRLYWYRQTLGQGPEFLTYFQNEAQLEKSRLLSDRFSAERPKGSFSTLEIQRTEQGDSAMYLCASGLTYEQYFGPGTRLTVT.

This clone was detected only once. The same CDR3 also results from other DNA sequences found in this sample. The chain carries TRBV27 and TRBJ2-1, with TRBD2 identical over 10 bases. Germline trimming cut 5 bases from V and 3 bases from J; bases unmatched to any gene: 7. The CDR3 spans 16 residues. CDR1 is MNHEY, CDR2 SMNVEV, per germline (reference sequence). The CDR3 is CASSPLAGVDYNEQFF. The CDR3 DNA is TGTGCCAGCAGTCCTCTAGCGGGAGTTGACTACAATGAGCAGTTCTTC.

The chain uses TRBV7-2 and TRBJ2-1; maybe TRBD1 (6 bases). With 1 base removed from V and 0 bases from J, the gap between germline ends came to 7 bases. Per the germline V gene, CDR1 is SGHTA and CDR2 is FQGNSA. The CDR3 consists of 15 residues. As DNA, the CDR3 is TGTGCCAGCAGCTTAGAGGACAGCTCCTACAATGAGCAGTTCTTC. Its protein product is CASSLEDSSYNEQFF.

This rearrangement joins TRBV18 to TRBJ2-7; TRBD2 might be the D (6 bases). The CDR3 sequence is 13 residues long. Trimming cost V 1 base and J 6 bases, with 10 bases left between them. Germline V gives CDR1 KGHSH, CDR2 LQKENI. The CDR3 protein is CASSPRLEGEQYF. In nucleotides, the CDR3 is TGTGCCAGCTCACCACGCTTGGAGGGCGAGCAGTACTTC. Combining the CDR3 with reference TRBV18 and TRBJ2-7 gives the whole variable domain NAGVMQNPRHLVRRRGQEARLRCSPMKGHSHVYWYRQLPEEGLKFMVYLQKENIIDESGMPKERFSAEFPKEGPSILRIQQVVRGDSAAYFCASSPRLEGEQYFGPGTRLTVT.

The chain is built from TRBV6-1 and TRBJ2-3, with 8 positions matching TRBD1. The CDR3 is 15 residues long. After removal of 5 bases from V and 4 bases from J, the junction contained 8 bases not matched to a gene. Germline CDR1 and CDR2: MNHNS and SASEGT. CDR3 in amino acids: CASSPPGQGPDTQYF. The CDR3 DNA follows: TGTGCCAGCAGTCCGCCCGGACAGGGCCCAGATACGCAGTATTTT.

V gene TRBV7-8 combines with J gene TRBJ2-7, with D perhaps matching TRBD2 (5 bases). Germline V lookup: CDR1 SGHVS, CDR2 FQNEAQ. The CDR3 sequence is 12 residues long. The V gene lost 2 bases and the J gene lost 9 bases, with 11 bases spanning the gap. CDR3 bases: TGTGCCAGCAGCTTAACGACTACGAGGCAGTACTTC. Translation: CASSLTTTRQYF.

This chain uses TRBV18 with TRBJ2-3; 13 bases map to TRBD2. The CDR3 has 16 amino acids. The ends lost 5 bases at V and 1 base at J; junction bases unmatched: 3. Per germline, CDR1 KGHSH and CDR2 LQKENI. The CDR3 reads CASSSGLAGGTDTQYF. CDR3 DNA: TGTGCCAGCTCATCCGGACTAGCGGGAGGCACAGATACGCAGTATTTT.

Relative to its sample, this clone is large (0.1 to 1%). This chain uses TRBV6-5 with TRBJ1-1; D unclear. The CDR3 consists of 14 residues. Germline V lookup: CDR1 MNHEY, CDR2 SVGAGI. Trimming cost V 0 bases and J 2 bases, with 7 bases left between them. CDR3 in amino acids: CASSYSELNTEAFF. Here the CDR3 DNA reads TGTGCCAGCAGTTACTCGGAGCTAAACACTGAAGCTTTCTTT.

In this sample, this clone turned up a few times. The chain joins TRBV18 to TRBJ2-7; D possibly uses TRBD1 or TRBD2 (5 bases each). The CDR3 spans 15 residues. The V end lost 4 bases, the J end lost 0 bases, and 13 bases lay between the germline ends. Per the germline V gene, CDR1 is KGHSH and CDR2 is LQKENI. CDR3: CASSQTGPSSYEQYF. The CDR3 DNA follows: TGTGCCAGCTCACAAACGGGACCGAGCTCCTACGAGCAGTACTTC.

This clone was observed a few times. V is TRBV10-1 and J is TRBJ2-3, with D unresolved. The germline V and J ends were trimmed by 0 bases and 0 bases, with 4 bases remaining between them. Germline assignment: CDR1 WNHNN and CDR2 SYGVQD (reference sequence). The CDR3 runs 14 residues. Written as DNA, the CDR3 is TGCGCCAGCAGTGAGTCGCGGAGCACAGATACGCAGTATTTT. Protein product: CASSESRSTDTQYF.

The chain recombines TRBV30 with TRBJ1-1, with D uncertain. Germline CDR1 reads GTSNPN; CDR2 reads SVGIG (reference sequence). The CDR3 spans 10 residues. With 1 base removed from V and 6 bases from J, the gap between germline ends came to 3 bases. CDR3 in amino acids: CAWSGAEAFF. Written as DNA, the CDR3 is TGTGCCTGGAGTGGGGCTGAAGCTTTCTTT. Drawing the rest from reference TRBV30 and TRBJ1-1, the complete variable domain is SQTIHQWPATLVQPVGSPLSLECTVEGTSNPNLYWYRQAAGRGLQLLFYSVGIGQISSEVPQNLSASRPQDRQFILSSKKLLLSDSGFYLCAWSGAEAFFGQGTRLTVV.

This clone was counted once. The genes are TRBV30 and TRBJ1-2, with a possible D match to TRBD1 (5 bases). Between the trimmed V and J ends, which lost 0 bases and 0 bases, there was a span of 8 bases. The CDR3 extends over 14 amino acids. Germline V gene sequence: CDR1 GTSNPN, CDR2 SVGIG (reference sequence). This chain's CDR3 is CAWSVGAANYGYTF. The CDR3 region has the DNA TGTGCCTGGAGTGTAGGGGCCGCTAACTATGGCTACACCTTC.

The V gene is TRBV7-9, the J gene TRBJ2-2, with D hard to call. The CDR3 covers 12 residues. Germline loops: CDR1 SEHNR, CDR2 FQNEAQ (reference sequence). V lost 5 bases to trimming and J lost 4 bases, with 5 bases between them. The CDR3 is CASSRVTGELFF. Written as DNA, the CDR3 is TGTGCCAGCAGCAGGGTCACCGGGGAGCTGTTTTTT.

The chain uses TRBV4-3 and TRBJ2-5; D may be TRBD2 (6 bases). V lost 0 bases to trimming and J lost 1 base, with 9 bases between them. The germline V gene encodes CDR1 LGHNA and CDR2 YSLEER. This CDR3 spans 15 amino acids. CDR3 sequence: CASSQDREVQETQYF. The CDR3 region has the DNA TGCGCCAGCAGCCAAGATAGGGAGGTCCAAGAGACCCAGTACTTC.

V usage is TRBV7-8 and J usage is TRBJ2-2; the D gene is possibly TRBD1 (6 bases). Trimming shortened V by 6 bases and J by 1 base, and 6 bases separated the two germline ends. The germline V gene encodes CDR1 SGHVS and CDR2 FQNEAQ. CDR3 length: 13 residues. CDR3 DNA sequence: TGTGCCAGCAGACAGGGGAACACCGGGGAGCTGTTTTTT. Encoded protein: CASRQGNTGELFF.

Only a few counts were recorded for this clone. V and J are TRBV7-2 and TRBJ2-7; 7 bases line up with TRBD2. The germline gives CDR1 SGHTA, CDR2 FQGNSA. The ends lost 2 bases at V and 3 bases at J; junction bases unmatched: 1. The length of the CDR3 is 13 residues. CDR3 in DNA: TGTGCCAGCAGCTTAAGGACTAGCTACGAGCAGTACTTC. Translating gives CASSLRTSYEQYF.